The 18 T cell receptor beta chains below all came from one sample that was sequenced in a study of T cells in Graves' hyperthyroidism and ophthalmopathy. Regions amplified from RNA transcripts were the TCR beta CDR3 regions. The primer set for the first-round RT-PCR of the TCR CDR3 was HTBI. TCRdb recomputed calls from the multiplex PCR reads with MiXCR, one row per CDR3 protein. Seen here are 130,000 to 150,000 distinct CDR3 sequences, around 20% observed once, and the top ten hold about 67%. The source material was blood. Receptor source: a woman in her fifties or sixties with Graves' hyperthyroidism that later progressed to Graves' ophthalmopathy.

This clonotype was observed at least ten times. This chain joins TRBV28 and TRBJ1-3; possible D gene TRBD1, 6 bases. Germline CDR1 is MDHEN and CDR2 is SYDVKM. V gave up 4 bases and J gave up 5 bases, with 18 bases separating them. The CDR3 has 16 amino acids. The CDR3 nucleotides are TGTGCCAGCAGTTCCCCCCGGGGGGCTGTCAGAAACACCATATATTTT. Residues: CASSSPRGAVRNTIYF. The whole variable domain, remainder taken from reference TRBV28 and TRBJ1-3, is DVKVTQSSRYLVKRTGEKVFLECVQDMDHENMFWYRQDPGLGLRLIYFSYDVKMKEKGDIPEGYSVSREKKERFSLILESASTNQTSMYLCASSSPRGAVRNTIYFGEGSWLTVV.

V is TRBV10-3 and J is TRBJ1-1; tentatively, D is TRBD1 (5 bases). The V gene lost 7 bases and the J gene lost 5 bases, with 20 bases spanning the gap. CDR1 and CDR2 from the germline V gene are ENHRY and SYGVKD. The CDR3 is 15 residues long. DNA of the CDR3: TGTGCCATCAAGGGGTCGGCAGGGCCGGAAACTGAAGCTTTCTTT. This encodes CAIKGSAGPETEAFF.

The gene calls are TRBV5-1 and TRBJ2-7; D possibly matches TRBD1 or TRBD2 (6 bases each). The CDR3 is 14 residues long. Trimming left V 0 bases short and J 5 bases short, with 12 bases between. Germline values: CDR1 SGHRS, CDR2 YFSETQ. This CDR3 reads CASSLAPGAHEQYF. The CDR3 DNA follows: TGCGCCAGCAGCTTGGCCCCGGGGGCGCACGAGCAGTACTTC.

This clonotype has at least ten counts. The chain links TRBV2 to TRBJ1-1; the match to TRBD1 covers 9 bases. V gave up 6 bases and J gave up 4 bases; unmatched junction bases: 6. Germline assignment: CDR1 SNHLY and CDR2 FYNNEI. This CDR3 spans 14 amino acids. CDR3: CASRPRTGATEAFF. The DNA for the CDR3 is TGTGCCAGCAGGCCAAGGACAGGGGCCACTGAAGCTTTCTTT.

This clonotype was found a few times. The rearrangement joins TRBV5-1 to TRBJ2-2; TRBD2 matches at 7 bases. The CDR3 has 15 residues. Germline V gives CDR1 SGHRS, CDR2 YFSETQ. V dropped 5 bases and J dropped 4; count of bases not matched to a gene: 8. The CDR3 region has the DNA TGCGCCAGCAGTAGCGGCGGGAGAAGCACCGGGGAGCTGTTTTTT. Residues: CASSSGGRSTGELFF.

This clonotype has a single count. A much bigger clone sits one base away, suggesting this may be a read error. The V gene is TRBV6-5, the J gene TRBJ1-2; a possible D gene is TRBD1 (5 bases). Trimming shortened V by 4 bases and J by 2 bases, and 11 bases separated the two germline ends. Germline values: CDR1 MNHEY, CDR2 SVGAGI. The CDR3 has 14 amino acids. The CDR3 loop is CASSSQGRNYGYTF. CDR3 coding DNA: TGTGCCAGCAGTTCCCAGGGCCGCAACTATGGCTACACCTTC.

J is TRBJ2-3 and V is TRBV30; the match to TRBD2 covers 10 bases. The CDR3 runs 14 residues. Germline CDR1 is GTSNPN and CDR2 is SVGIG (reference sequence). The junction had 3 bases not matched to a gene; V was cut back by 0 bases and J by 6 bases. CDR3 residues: CAWSVGSGRDTQYF. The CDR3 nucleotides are TGTGCCTGGAGTGTTGGTAGCGGGAGGGATACGCAGTATTTT.

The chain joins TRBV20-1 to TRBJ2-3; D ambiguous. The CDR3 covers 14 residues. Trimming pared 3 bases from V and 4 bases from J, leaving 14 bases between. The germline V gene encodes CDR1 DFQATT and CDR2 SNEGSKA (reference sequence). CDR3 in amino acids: CSASKLEGSDTQYF. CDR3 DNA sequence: TGCAGTGCTAGTAAGCTAGAAGGTTCAGATACGCAGTATTTT.

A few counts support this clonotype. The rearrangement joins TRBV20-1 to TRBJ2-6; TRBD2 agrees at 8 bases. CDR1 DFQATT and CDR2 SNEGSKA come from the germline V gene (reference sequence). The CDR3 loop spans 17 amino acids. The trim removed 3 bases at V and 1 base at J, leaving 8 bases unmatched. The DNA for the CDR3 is TGCAGTGCTAGCCCGGGACTAGTAATATCTGGGGCCAACGTCCTGACTTTC. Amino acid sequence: CSASPGLVISGANVLTF.

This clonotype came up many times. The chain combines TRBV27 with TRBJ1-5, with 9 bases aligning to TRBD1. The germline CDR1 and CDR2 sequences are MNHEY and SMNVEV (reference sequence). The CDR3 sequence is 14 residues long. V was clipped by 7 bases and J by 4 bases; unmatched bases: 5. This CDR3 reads CASKAGTGNQPQHF. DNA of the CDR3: TGTGCCAGCAAGGCCGGGACAGGGAATCAGCCCCAGCATTTT.

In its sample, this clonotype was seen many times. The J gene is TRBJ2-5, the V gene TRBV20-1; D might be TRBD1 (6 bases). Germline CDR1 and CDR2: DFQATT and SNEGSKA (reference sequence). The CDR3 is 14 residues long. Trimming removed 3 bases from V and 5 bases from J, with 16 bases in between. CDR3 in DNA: TGCAGTGCTAGTCCGGGACACCGAGTTGAGACCCAGTACTTC. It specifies CSASPGHRVETQYF.

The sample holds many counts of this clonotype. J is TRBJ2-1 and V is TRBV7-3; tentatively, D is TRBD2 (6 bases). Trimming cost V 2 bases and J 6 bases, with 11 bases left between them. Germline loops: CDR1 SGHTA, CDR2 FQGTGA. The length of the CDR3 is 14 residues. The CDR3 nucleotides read TGTGCCAGCAGCTTAGGGCGGGGCTCCAATGAGCAGTTCTTC. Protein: CASSLGRGSNEQFF.

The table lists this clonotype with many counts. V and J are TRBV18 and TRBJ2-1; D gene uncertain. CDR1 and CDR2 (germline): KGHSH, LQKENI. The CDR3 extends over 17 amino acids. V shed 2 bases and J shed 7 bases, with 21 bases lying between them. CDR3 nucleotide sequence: TGTGCCAGCTCACCATTCCAGCTGCAATCGATTAATAATGAGCAGTTCTTC. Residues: CASSPFQLQSINNEQFF.

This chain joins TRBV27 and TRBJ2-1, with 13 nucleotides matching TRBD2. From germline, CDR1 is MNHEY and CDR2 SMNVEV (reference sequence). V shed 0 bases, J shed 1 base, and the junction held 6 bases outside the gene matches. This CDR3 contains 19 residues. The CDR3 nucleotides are TGTGCCAGCAGTTTATCTTCTAGACTAGCGGGAGGTTCCTACAATGAGCAGTTCTTC. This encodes CASSLSSRLAGGSYNEQFF.

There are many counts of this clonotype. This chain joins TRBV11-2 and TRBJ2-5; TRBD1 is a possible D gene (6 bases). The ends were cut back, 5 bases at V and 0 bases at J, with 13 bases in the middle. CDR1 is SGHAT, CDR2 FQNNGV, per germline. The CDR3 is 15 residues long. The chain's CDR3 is CASSRITGYQETQYF. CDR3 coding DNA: TGTGCCAGCAGCAGAATAACAGGGTACCAAGAGACCCAGTACTTC.

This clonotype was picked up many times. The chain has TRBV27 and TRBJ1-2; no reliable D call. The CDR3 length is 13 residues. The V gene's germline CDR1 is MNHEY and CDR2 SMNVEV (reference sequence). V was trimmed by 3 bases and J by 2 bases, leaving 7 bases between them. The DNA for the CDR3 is TGTGCCAGCAGTTTTGGCCTGAACTATGGCTACACCTTC. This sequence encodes CASSFGLNYGYTF.

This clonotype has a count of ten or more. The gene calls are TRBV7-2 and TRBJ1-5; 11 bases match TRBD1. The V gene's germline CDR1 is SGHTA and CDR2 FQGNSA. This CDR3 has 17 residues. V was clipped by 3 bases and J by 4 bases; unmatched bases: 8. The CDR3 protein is CASSFYGTGGPNQPQHF. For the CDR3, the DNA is TGTGCCAGCAGCTTTTACGGGACAGGGGGGCCAAATCAGCCCCAGCATTTT.

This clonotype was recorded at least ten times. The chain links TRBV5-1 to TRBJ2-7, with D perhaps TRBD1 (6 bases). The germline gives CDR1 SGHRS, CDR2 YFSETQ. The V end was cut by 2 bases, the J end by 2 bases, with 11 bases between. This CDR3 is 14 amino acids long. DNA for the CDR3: TGCGCCAGCAGCTTTCGAGGGGGAGCCTACGAGCAGTACTTC. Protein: CASSFRGGAYEQYF.